This T cell receptor beta chain was obtained from a study of T cell repertoires in cytomegalovirus infection (dated by TCRdb to between 2018 and 2021). Study-wide context: Because public TCR beta signatures pointed to carriage of CMV infection together with the matching HLA type, the HLA type of each donor mattered for the analysis. Beyond this particular receptor, the publication reports: In both this cohort and an independent cohort of under 450 donors, the cumulative frequency of public TCR beta family members distinguished carriers of CMV infection plus the relevant HLA type. The ex vivo response was dominated by HLA-C-restricted CMV-specific TCR beta clonotypes, which also provided the single most frequent clonotype in two of eight donors.

Concerning this clonotype: Its antigen target is currently unknown. No quality values exist for individual bases; no much larger clone is one base distant.

Sequenced using an Illumina HiSeq 1500. Through fastp at Q25 and MiXCR, TCRdb rebuilt clones from the public reads, retaining in-frame beta chains. CDR3 protein sequences are deduplicated, and each keeps its most common genes and DNA. Counted in this sample were approximately 500,000 distinct CDR3 sequences; about 17% of them appeared once. Roughly 25% of the sample is held by the ten biggest clonotypes. Trimmed from V: 4 bases; trimmed from J: 3 bases; junction bases lacking a gene match: 5. In the germline V gene (reference sequence), CDR1 corresponds to SGHNT and CDR2 to YYREEE. The CDR3 sequence holds 16 residues, the cysteine and phenylalanine included. Kept here is only the CDR3 DNA, which spans 48 bases and is read in frame from base 1.

The rearrangement combines TRBV5-4 with TRBJ2-1; TRBD2 lines up with 12 middle nucleotides. The sequence derives from a human donor in good health (CMV status not recorded). Some clones in this sample may be carry-over from other donors' samples. The sample was CD8+ T cells from PBMCs. Here the CDR3 is given as CASSAETSGSYNEQFF. Here is the DNA: TGTGCCAGCAGCGCCGAGACTAGCGGGAGCTACAATGAGCAGTTCTTC.